The 8 T cell receptor beta chains listed next were all sequenced from one sample in a study of cytomegalovirus exposure and HLA in healthy donors. It was with 60 Vbeta and 13 Jbeta primers that the PCR ran. Method: immunoSEQ multiplex PCR; TCRdb's copy keeps in-frame clones and lacks some. This sample has 200,000 to 250,000 clones, with around 89% found just once. Sequenced: PBMCs. The receptors were sampled from a woman under 30 in good health and CMV-seronegative.

This sequence joins TRBV18 and TRBJ2-2; D perhaps matches TRBD1 (6 bases). Trimming pared 3 bases from V and 7 bases from J, leaving 12 bases between. In germline, CDR1 is KGHSH, CDR2 LQKENI. CDR3 length: 14 amino acids. The CDR3 loop reads CASSPGPGVGELFF. The CDR3, as DNA: TGTGCCAGCTCACCGGGGCCAGGGGTCGGGGAGCTGTTTTTT.

The V gene is TRBV11-2, the J gene TRBJ1-3, with 8 positions matching TRBD1. V was clipped by 1 base and J by 2 bases; unmatched bases: 1. The CDR3 sequence is 15 residues long. Germline CDR1 and CDR2: SGHAT and FQNNGV. The CDR3 region is CASSLGTGPGNTIYF. The CDR3 coding sequence is TGTGCCAGCAGCTTAGGGACAGGGCCTGGAAACACCATATATTTT.

J is TRBJ2-7 and V is TRBV27; maybe TRBD2 (5 bases). The length of the CDR3 is 17 residues. Germline V gives CDR1 MNHEY, CDR2 SMNVEV (reference sequence). Trimming pared 0 bases from V and 5 bases from J, leaving 20 bases between. The CDR3 coding sequence is TGTGCCAGCAGTTTATCCAGCTCTCGGACTGCCCCTAACGAGCAGTACTTC. It translates to CASSLSSSRTAPNEQYF.

The gene calls are TRBV2 and TRBJ2-5; no clear D. The CDR3 is made up of 11 amino acids. V shed 4 bases and J shed 5 bases, with 5 bases lying between them. In germline, CDR1 is SNHLY, CDR2 FYNNEI. CDR3 DNA: TGTGCCAGCAGTGTTTCGGAGACCCAGTACTTC. Encoded protein: CASSVSETQYF.

This chain joins TRBV7-7 and TRBJ2-1, with D uncertain. The CDR3 has 13 amino acids. Deletions cut 5 bases from V and 4 bases from J, with 9 bases between. From germline, CDR1 is SSHAT and CDR2 FNYEAQ (reference sequence). The CDR3, as DNA: TGTGCCAGCAGCCCGGGTGGGTACAATGAGCAGTTCTTC. Its protein is CASSPGGYNEQFF. The entire variable domain, with the rest obtained from reference TRBV7-7 and TRBJ2-1, is as follows: GAGVSQSPRYKVTKRGQDVTLRCDPISSHATLYWYQQALGQGPEFLTYFNYEAQPDKSGLPSDRFSAERPEGSISTLTIQRTEQRDSAMYRCASSPGGYNEQFFGPGTRLTVL.

This clone was seen only once. The J gene is TRBJ1-4, the V gene TRBV21-1. TRBV21-1 is labeled a pseudogene. The CDR3 totals 16 residues. The CDR3 loop is CASSRNPRGANEKLFF. The CDR3 DNA is TGTGCCAGCAGCAGAAATCCCCGGGGAGCTAATGAAAAACTGTTTTTT.

The rearrangement uses TRBV6-5 and TRBJ1-6; a weak D match, TRBD1 (5 bases). V shed 7 bases and J shed 7 bases, with 11 bases lying between them. The CDR3 has 13 amino acids. Germline V gene sequence: CDR1 MNHEY, CDR2 SVGAGI. This CDR3 is CASTQGRNSPLHF. The CDR3 DNA reads as TGTGCCAGCACCCAGGGTAGAAATTCACCCCTCCACTTT.

In regard to this clone: At one end, the junction sequence differs from germline, possibly due to a read error. CDR3 sequence (DNA): TGCAGCGTTAATCAAGAGACTCAGTACTTC. Translation gives CSVNQETQYF. This rearrangement joins TRBV29-1 to TRBJ2-5, with D unclear. From germline, CDR1 is SQVTM and CDR2 ANQGSEA. CDR3 length: 10 amino acids.